Listed below are T cell receptor beta chains from one sample, sequenced in a study of shared clonotypes between healthy human individuals. The repertoire was sequenced with immunoSEQ multiplex PCR; TCRdb's copy has only in-frame clones and lacks some. The sample holds 550,000 to 600,000 clones, 95% to 98% seen once. The sample consisted of naive CD8+ T cells sorted from blood. Source of these receptors: a man aged 30 to 45 in good health. Each CDR3 is given without its conserved first and last residue.

V: TRBV4-3; J: TRBJ1-3; CDR3: ASSQDRVGQGHTIY
V: TRBV11-2; J: TRBJ2-5; CDR3: ASSLSGRAETQY
V: TRBV7-9; J: TRBJ2-7; CDR3: ASSSLSSYEQY
V: TRBV19; J: TRBJ2-1; CDR3: ASSTGSLNEQF
V: TRBV4-1; J: TRBJ2-7; CDR3: ASSQFPGGAYEQY
V: TRBV9; J: TRBJ1-2; CDR3: ASSAIGQTNYGYT
V: TRBV27; J: TRBJ2-4; CDR3: ASSLTALGVNIQY
V: TRBV4-1; J: TRBJ2-3; CDR3: ASSQDLRVGSDTQY
V: TRBV2; J: TRBJ2-1; CDR3: ASSESVVAPGEQF
V: TRBV7-8; J: TRBJ2-7; CDR3: ASSSGPGTYEQY
V: TRBV6-5; J: TRBJ2-1; CDR3: ASSYSMAGTRDEQF
V: TRBV5-1; J: TRBJ2-2; CDR3: ASSFGDRNTGELF
V: TRBV28; J: TRBJ1-2; CDR3: ASVKTGIDRAYGYT
V: TRBV7-9; J: TRBJ1-4; CDR3: ASSGGTEGEKLF
V: TRBV9; J: TRBJ2-1; CDR3: ASSVFPRLAGISSSYNEQF
V: TRBV5-6; J: TRBJ2-4; CDR3: ASSFDRAPKNIQY